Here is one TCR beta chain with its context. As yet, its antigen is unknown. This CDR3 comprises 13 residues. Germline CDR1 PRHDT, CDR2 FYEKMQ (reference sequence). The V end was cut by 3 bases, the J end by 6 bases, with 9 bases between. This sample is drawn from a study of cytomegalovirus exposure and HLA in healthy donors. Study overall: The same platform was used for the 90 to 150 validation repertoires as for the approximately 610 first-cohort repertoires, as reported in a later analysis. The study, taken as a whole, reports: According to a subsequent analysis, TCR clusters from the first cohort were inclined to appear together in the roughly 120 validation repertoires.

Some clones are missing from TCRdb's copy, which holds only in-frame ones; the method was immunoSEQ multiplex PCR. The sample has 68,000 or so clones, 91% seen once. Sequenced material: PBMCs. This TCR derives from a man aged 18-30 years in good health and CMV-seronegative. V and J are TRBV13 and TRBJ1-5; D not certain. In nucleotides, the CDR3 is TGTGCCAGCAGCTTTTCACAGCTTCAGCCCCAGCATTTT. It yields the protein CASSFSQLQPQHF.